The source of this T cell receptor (beta chain) is a study of T cells in Graves' hyperthyroidism and ophthalmopathy. Uncontrolled infection, other autoimmune disease, pregnancy and lactation each barred patients from inclusion. Trimming stripped 0 bases from V and 2 bases from J, with 16 bases between. Per the germline V gene, CDR1 is MGHRA and CDR2 is YSYEKL. CDR3 length: 17 residues. TCR beta CDR3 region amplification was performed from RNA transcripts. The HTBI primer set drove a first-round RT-PCR of the TCR CDR3. From the multiplex PCR reads, TCRdb called clonotypes with MiXCR, one entry per CDR3 protein. The sample gives some 270,000 distinct CDR3 sequences, roughly 22% of which show up once; 35% to 40% is in the top ten. Study-wide points: In the blood, most expanded thyroid clonotypes above 0.001 appeared as well.

Turning to this clonotype: Antigen unknown.

The sequenced material came from blood. The rearrangement uses TRBV4-1 and TRBJ1-1, with a weak D call TRBD1 (6 bases). The clonotype comes from a woman aged 40-49 years with Graves' ophthalmopathy. The CDR3 nucleotides are TGCGCCAGCAGCCAAGATCGGGCCGGGGACAAAAACACTGAAGCTTTCTTT. Translated, it gives CASSQDRAGDKNTEAFF.